Listed here are 24 T cell receptor beta chains from one sample, sequenced in a study of blood T cells in healthy people across ages. A sample-barcoded 5' primer and a J-beta primer mix were used in a second PCR of about 7 to 12 cycles. TCRdb independently ran MiXCR on the 5' RACE reads; one entry per CDR3 protein. The data show about 1.8 million distinct CDR3 sequences, with roughly 50% seen just once and about 2.1% held by the top ten. Material: blood. The receptors come from a woman between 40 and 55 years old in good health.

The rearrangement links TRBV4-3 to TRBJ1-1; a possible D gene is TRBD1 (5 bases). The CDR3 covers 15 residues. CDR1 LGHNA and CDR2 YSLEER come from the germline V gene. V gave up 0 bases and J gave up 11 bases, with 19 bases separating them. The CDR3 coding sequence is TGCGCCAGCAGCCAAGATGCTTCGGGGGAAGAGAAGGCTTTCTTT. Its translation is CASSQDASGEEKAFF.

The chain has TRBV28 and TRBJ2-1, with 8 bases fitting TRBD2. The CDR3 runs 15 residues. From germline, CDR1 is MDHEN and CDR2 SYDVKM. Trimming at V came to 2 bases and at J to 9 bases, leaving 9 bases not matched to a gene. The CDR3 loop reads CASSLAGGRGGEQFF. The DNA for the CDR3 is TGTGCCAGCAGTTTAGCGGGGGGCCGGGGCGGTGAGCAGTTCTTC.

The CDR3 sequence is CASSYVGGSRGYTF. The CDR3 region has the DNA TGTGCCAGCAGTTATGTTGGGGGCTCGAGGGGCTACACCTTC. V gene TRBV6-6 combines with J gene TRBJ1-2; tentative D call: TRBD1 (6 bases). V lost 3 bases, J lost 8 bases, and 16 bases lay in between. Germline V CDR1 and CDR2: MNHNY, SVGAGI (reference sequence). CDR3 length: 14 amino acids.

The chain combines TRBV28 with TRBJ2-5; 16 bases align to TRBD2. The germline V gene has CDR1 MDHEN and CDR2 SYDVKM. This CDR3 spans 14 amino acids. The J segment lost 12 bases and the V segment lost 11 bases, leaving 12 bases of the junction unmatched. CDR3 in DNA: TGTGCCTATAGTCCGGGACTAGCGGGGGGGATGAAGTACTTC. Residues: CAYSPGLAGGMKYF.

At least ten counts were recorded for this clonotype. The V call is TRBV4-3, the J call TRBJ2-5, with 13 bases lining up with TRBD2. V trimming: 3 bases; J trimming: 4 bases; junction bases outside the gene matches: 11. CDR3 length: 18 residues. In germline, CDR1 is LGHNA, CDR2 YSLEER. This chain's CDR3 is CASSQEVTGTSGVETQYF. The CDR3, as DNA: TGCGCCAGCAGCCAGGAAGTAACCGGGACTAGCGGGGTAGAGACCCAGTACTTC.

V gene TRBV5-5 combines with J gene TRBJ2-5, with 9 positions matching TRBD2. Germline loops: CDR1 SGHKS, CDR2 YYEKEE (reference sequence). The trim removed 4 bases at V and 3 bases at J, leaving 10 bases unmatched. CDR3 length equals 16 residues. The CDR3 bases are TGTGCCAGCAGCCAAATAGCGGGAGTGAAAAAAGAGACCCAGTACTTC. Its translation is CASSQIAGVKKETQYF. Filled out from reference TRBV5-5 and TRBJ2-5, the complete variable domain reads DAGVTQSPTHLIKTRGQQVTLRCSPISGHKSVSWYQQVLGQGPQFIFQYYEKEERGRGNFPDRFSARQFPNYSSELNVNALLLGDSALYLCASSQIAGVKKETQYFGPGTRLLVL.

This chain links TRBV4-1 with TRBJ2-2; D remains unclear. CDR1 and CDR2 (germline): MGHRA, YSYEKL. There are 13 residues in the CDR3. V lost 4 bases and J 7 bases, leaving 10 bases between the germline ends. CDR3 nucleotides: TGCGCCAGCAGCCGGTTAGTAGGCGGGGAGCTGTTTTTT. Its protein is CASSRLVGGELFF.

The chain joins TRBV27 to TRBJ1-5; 7 nucleotides match TRBD1. CDR1 MNHEY and CDR2 SMNVEV come from the germline V gene (reference sequence). The trim removed 5 bases at V and 4 bases at J, leaving 5 bases unmatched. The CDR3 runs 14 residues. CDR3 loop: CASSPGQPNQPQHF. The CDR3, as DNA: TGTGCCAGCAGTCCGGGACAGCCTAATCAGCCCCAGCATTTT.

V gene TRBV4-3 combines with J gene TRBJ2-1; possible D gene TRBD2, 5 bases. This CDR3 comprises 15 residues. Germline-derived CDR1 and CDR2 are LGHNA and YSLEER. V was shortened by 0 bases and J by 4 bases, with 10 bases between the two germline ends. In DNA form, the CDR3 reads TGCGCCAGCAGCCAAGATGCCGGGGAGTACAATGAGCAGTTCTTC. Translation gives CASSQDAGEYNEQFF.

The chain carries TRBV20-1 and TRBJ2-7, with D tentatively TRBD2 (5 bases). Trimming left V 1 base short and J 2 bases short, with 12 bases between. There are 14 residues in the CDR3. Germline V CDR1 and CDR2: DFQATT, SNEGSKA (reference sequence). This CDR3 is CSARGRGSPYEQYF. The CDR3 region has the DNA TGCAGTGCTAGAGGAAGAGGGAGTCCCTACGAGCAGTACTTC.

In its sample, this clonotype was seen a few times. The chain couples TRBV6-5 to TRBJ2-3; TRBD1 or TRBD2 may be the D gene (5 bases each). The V gene's germline CDR1 is MNHEY and CDR2 SVGAGI. With 4 bases removed from V and 6 bases from J, the gap between germline ends came to 20 bases. The CDR3 totals 16 residues. The CDR3 region is CASSLEDQGREDTQYF. For the CDR3, the DNA is TGTGCCAGCAGTTTAGAGGATCAGGGTAGGGAGGATACGCAGTATTTT.

A few counts support this clonotype. The chain recombines TRBV29-1 with TRBJ2-1, with 8 bases fitting TRBD1. V was clipped by 3 bases and J by 8 bases; unmatched bases: 3. The CDR3 covers 12 residues. Germline V gene sequence: CDR1 SQVTM, CDR2 ANQGSEA. CDR3 amino acids: CSVEDRADEQFF. The CDR3 bases are TGCAGCGTTGAGGACAGGGCCGATGAGCAGTTCTTC.

The chain links TRBV6-1 to TRBJ2-4; possible D gene TRBD1, 6 bases. V lost 6 bases and J lost 3, with 9 bases in between. Germline CDR1 reads MNHNS; CDR2 reads SASEGT. There are 13 residues in the CDR3. CDR3 bases: TGTGCCAGCAGACGACAGGACAAAAACATTCAGTACTTC. This encodes CASRRQDKNIQYF.

This chain joins TRBV28 and TRBJ1-5; D possibly corresponds to TRBD1 (6 bases). The V gene lost 11 bases and the J gene lost 1 base, with 15 bases spanning the gap. Germline values: CDR1 MDHEN, CDR2 SYDVKM. The CDR3 loop spans 14 amino acids. Here the CDR3 reads CAGGWRTSNQPQHF. As DNA, the CDR3 is TGTGCCGGGGGCTGGAGGACCAGCAATCAGCCCCAGCATTTT.

This clonotype was observed a few times. This chain links TRBV6-5 with TRBJ2-1, with TRBD2 matching 7 bases. Per the germline V gene, CDR1 is MNHEY and CDR2 is SVGAGI. J was trimmed by 8 bases and V by 4 bases; bases with no gene match: 11. The CDR3 is made up of 15 amino acids. The DNA of the CDR3 is TGTGCCAGCAGTTCCGCACGACTAGCCACGGATGAGCAGTTCTTC. Protein sequence: CASSSARLATDEQFF.

The rearrangement links TRBV20-1 to TRBJ2-1, with 8 bases aligning to TRBD2. Germline V gene data show CDR1 as DFQATT and CDR2 as SNEGSKA (reference sequence). There are 15 residues in the CDR3. V shed 6 bases and J 9 bases; nucleotides not matched to a gene: 16. DNA of the CDR3: TGCAGTGCGGGGGTTTTGACGGGGGGGCCCGGTGAGCAGTTCTTC. This sequence encodes CSAGVLTGGPGEQFF.

CDR3 sequence: CSVAVGNYGYTF. The CDR3, as DNA: TGCAGCGTGGCCGTGGGGAACTATGGCTACACCTTC. J is TRBJ1-2 and V is TRBV29-1; D gene uncertain. CDR1 and CDR2 from the germline V gene are SQVTM and ANQGSEA. This CDR3 has 12 residues. Trimming pared 6 bases from V and 2 bases from J, leaving 10 bases between.

The chain recombines TRBV12-3 or TRBV12-4 with TRBJ2-5; D is undetermined. Between the trimmed V and J ends, which lost 3 bases and 5 bases, there was a span of 10 bases. The CDR3 runs 13 residues. The CDR3 sequence: CASSFFQPETQYF. In DNA form, the CDR3 reads TGTGCCAGCAGTTTCTTTCAACCGGAGACCCAGTACTTC.

J is TRBJ1-2 and V is TRBV20-1; the D is unclear. Germline CDR1 and CDR2: DFQATT and SNEGSKA (reference sequence). The CDR3 has 16 residues. Trimming cost V 3 bases and J 4 bases, with 21 bases left between them. CDR3 nucleotides: TGCAGTGCTAGGCCTCGGGAACAGAAGCCCTTCTATGGCTACACCTTC. This codes for CSARPREQKPFYGYTF.

The DNA of the CDR3 is TGCAGCGTCGATGGACAGGGGCGCACTGAAGCTTTCTTT. Protein sequence: CSVDGQGRTEAFF. This chain connects TRBV29-1 to TRBJ1-1, with 9 bases lining up with TRBD1. Trimming at V came to 6 bases and at J to 4 bases, leaving 6 bases not matched to a gene. The CDR3 loop spans 13 amino acids. Germline V CDR1 and CDR2: SQVTM, ANQGSEA.

This clonotype was seen a handful of times. J is TRBJ2-3 and V is TRBV24-1, with 11 bases matching TRBD2. Per the germline V gene, CDR1 is KGHDR and CDR2 is SFDVKD. The CDR3 extends over 17 amino acids. V shed 2 bases, J shed 2 bases, and the junction held 5 bases outside the gene matches. The CDR3 DNA reads as TGTGCCACCAGTGATTCGGGACTAGCGGAGCCCACAGATACGCAGTATTTT. The encoded protein is CATSDSGLAEPTDTQYF.

The chain uses TRBV6-5 and TRBJ1-5; D is undetermined. CDR1 is MNHEY, CDR2 SVGAGI, per germline. This CDR3 is 15 amino acids long. V lost 4 bases to trimming and J lost 5 bases, with 15 bases between them. This chain's CDR3 is CASSCSAMSDQPQHF. The CDR3, as DNA: TGTGCCAGCAGTTGCTCGGCGATGTCGGATCAGCCCCAGCATTTT.

This clonotype was observed a handful of times. The J gene is TRBJ2-7, the V gene TRBV6-2 or TRBV6-3; the D gene is possibly TRBD2 (5 bases). V dropped 5 bases and J dropped 0 bases, with 11 bases sitting between them. Germline CDR1 and CDR2: MNHEY and SVGEGT. The length of the CDR3 is 14 residues. This chain's CDR3 is CASSKDSSSYEQYF. In nucleotides, the CDR3 is TGTGCCAGCAGTAAGGACTCCAGCTCCTACGAGCAGTACTTC.

The J gene is TRBJ1-2, the V gene TRBV15; D is uncertain. The V end was cut by 0 bases, the J end by 7 bases, with 9 bases between. Germline CDR1 and CDR2: LNHNV and YYDKDF (reference sequence). The CDR3 runs to 13 residues. The CDR3 DNA reads TGTGCCACCAGCAGAGATACTTGGGTTGGCTACACCTTC. This encodes CATSRDTWVGYTF.